These 18 T cell receptor beta chains were all obtained from the same sample, sequenced in a study of response to subunit inactivated influenza vaccine. One entry per CDR3 protein results from TCRdb running MiXCR on the RT-PCR reads. The profile shows around 850,000 distinct CDR3 sequences, under 20% of them singletons. The sample in question was PBMCs from blood, obtained 4 to 6 days after vaccination. The receptor set was obtained from a man in his fifties who received an inactivated influenza vaccine.

This chain connects TRBV12-3 or TRBV12-4 to TRBJ2-1, with 9 bases that match TRBD2. Losses at the gene ends were 7 bases for V and 5 bases for J; bases not matched to a gene: 12. The CDR3 loop spans 16 amino acids. CDR3 sequence: CASNPPGLAIHNEQFF. For the CDR3, the DNA is TGTGCCAGCAATCCACCGGGACTAGCTATCCACAATGAGCAGTTCTTC.

This clonotype was seen ten or more times. The V and J genes are TRBV12-3 or TRBV12-4 and TRBJ2-5, with no clear D. Trimming shortened V by 0 bases and J by 2 bases, and 4 bases separated the two germline ends. This CDR3 has 13 residues. DNA for the CDR3: TGTGCCAGCAGTTTAGCCAGGCAAGAGACCCAGTACTTC. The encoded protein is CASSLARQETQYF.

Points on this clonotype: Possible read error: a much larger clone is one base away. The chain has TRBV7-2 and TRBJ2-3; D is ambiguous. The CDR3 extends over 15 amino acids. V was trimmed by 2 bases and J by 0 bases, leaving 9 bases between them. In germline, CDR1 is SGHTA, CDR2 FQGNSA. CDR3 bases: TGTGCCAGCAGCTTAACGAGTAGTAGCACAGATACGCAGTATTTT. This codes for CASSLTSSSTDTQYF.

The table lists this clonotype with a few counts. The chain couples TRBV24-1 to TRBJ2-1, with TRBD1 matching 10 bases. Trimming cost V 5 bases and J 4 bases; bases outside gene matches: 7. The CDR3 has 16 residues. Germline V CDR1 and CDR2: KGHDR, SFDVKD. CDR3 bases: TGTGCCACCAGTGCCCCGACAGGGGGCAAGTACAATGAGCAGTTCTTC. Its protein product is CATSAPTGGKYNEQFF.

The rearrangement joins TRBV6-2 or TRBV6-3 to TRBJ2-3, with D perhaps TRBD1 (5 bases). The V end was cut by 6 bases, the J end by 2 bases, with 9 bases between. Germline CDR1 MNHEY, CDR2 SVGEGT. This CDR3 region has 13 residues. The CDR3 region is CASSRQFTDTQYF. The DNA for the CDR3 is TGTGCCAGCAGCCGACAGTTCACAGATACGCAGTATTTT.

This clonotype appeared a few times. The chain carries TRBV29-1 and TRBJ2-7, with a weak D call TRBD1 (6 bases). V dropped 2 bases and J dropped 3 bases, with 14 bases sitting between them. The germline CDR1 and CDR2 sequences are SQVTM and ANQGSEA. There are 14 residues in the CDR3. The CDR3, as DNA: TGCAGCGTTGAATTGAAGGGGGTGGACTACGAGCAGTACTTC. Protein product: CSVELKGVDYEQYF.

There are a few counts of this clonotype. The gene calls are TRBV29-1 and TRBJ2-3; D is possibly TRBD2 (5 bases). Per germline, CDR1 SQVTM and CDR2 ANQGSEA. V dropped 4 bases and J dropped 4 bases, with 9 bases sitting between them. This CDR3 has 12 amino acids. CDR3: CSVAGSADTQYF. The DNA for the CDR3 is TGCAGCGTTGCGGGGAGCGCAGATACGCAGTATTTT.

The V and J genes are TRBV24-1 and TRBJ2-3, with 7 nucleotides matching TRBD1. This CDR3 is 13 amino acids long. J lost 8 bases, V lost 4 bases, and 5 bases had no gene match. The V gene's germline CDR1 is KGHDR and CDR2 SFDVKD. DNA of the CDR3: TGTGCCACCAGTGACGCGGACAGGTTTACGCAGTATTTT. It encodes CATSDADRFTQYF.

This CDR3 reads CSAPPGQGLYGYTF. The CDR3, as DNA: TGCAGTGCGCCTCCGGGACAGGGACTCTATGGCTACACCTTC. This chain joins TRBV20-1 and TRBJ1-2; 9 nucleotides line up with TRBD1. CDR1 and CDR2 (germline): DFQATT, SNEGSKA (reference sequence). The CDR3 covers 14 residues. V dropped 6 bases and J dropped 4; count of bases not matched to a gene: 9.

The rearrangement links TRBV15 to TRBJ2-1; either TRBD1 or TRBD2 may supply D (6 bases each). The V and J ends lost 2 bases and 3 bases respectively, with 14 bases between them. The CDR3 sequence is 16 residues long. The germline CDR1 and CDR2 sequences are LNHNV and YYDKDF (reference sequence). The CDR3 sequence: CATSRQRGESYNEQFF. The CDR3 DNA reads as TGTGCCACCAGCAGACAAAGGGGGGAAAGCTACAATGAGCAGTTCTTC. The full variable domain, rest sourced from reference TRBV15 and TRBJ2-1, is DAMVIQNPRYQVTQFGKPVTLSCSQTLNHNVMYWYQQKSSQAPKLLFHYYDKDFNNEADTPDNFQSRRPNTSFCFLDIRSPGLGDTAMYLCATSRQRGESYNEQFFGPGTRLTVL.

CDR3: CASSLARGLNQPQHF. The CDR3 nucleotides read TGTGCCAGCAGCTTAGCCAGGGGACTCAATCAGCCCCAGCATTTT. The J gene is TRBJ1-5, the V gene TRBV7-2; possibly TRBD1 for D (6 bases). Trimming left V 0 bases short and J 3 bases short, with 9 bases between. The CDR3 totals 15 residues. CDR1 and CDR2 from the germline V gene are SGHTA and FQGNSA.

This clonotype was picked up a small number of times. The chain is built from TRBV12-3 or TRBV12-4 and TRBJ2-1, with TRBD2 matching 9 bases. CDR3 length: 15 residues. V shed 5 bases, J shed 7 bases, and the junction held 9 bases outside the gene matches. CDR3 coding DNA: TGTGCCAGCAGTCTGACTAGCGGTCCTGGTAATGAGCAGTTCTTC. Translated, it gives CASSLTSGPGNEQFF.

This clonotype has just a few counts. V is TRBV7-3 and J is TRBJ2-1, with D unclear. The germline V gene encodes CDR1 SGHTA and CDR2 FQGTGA. Trimming left V 5 bases short and J 8 bases short, with 13 bases between. There are 13 residues in the CDR3. The CDR3 protein is CASSPLIGYEQFF. The CDR3 DNA reads as TGTGCCAGCAGCCCACTCATTGGGTATGAGCAGTTCTTC.

The V gene is TRBV7-8, the J gene TRBJ2-7, with D hard to call. Trimming removed 1 base from V and 0 bases from J, with 7 bases in between. Germline V gene sequence: CDR1 SGHVS, CDR2 FQNEAQ. The CDR3 is made up of 14 amino acids. For the CDR3, the DNA is TGTGCCAGCAGCTTAGTTCCGCCCTCCTACGAGCAGTACTTC. Translating gives CASSLVPPSYEQYF.

V usage is TRBV20-1 and J usage is TRBJ1-2, with D unclear. Germline V gene sequence: CDR1 DFQATT, CDR2 SNEGSKA (reference sequence). This CDR3 spans 12 amino acids. V lost 5 bases to trimming and J lost 2 bases, with 9 bases between them. CDR3 DNA sequence: TGCAGTGCTCCCACGGAAAACTATGGCTACACCTTC. Translation: CSAPTENYGYTF.

This clonotype was detected a few times. The chain recombines TRBV7-8 with TRBJ2-7; D gene unclear. This CDR3 is built from 16 residues. Germline CDR1 and CDR2: SGHVS and FQNEAQ. Trimming took 2 bases from V and 1 from J, leaving 15 bases between them. CDR3 DNA sequence: TGTGCCAGCAGCTTATCATTTTCGGCCGGGTCCTACGAGCAGTACTTC. This encodes CASSLSFSAGSYEQYF. Full variable domain (rest looked up from reference TRBV7-8 and TRBJ2-7): GAGVSQSPRYKVAKRGQDVALRCDPISGHVSLFWYQQALGQGPEFLTYFQNEAQLDKSGLPSDRFFAERPEGSVSTLKIQRTQQEDSAVYLCASSLSFSAGSYEQYFGPGTRLTVT.

Of note for this clonotype: This may stem from a read error, because a much larger clone lies one nucleotide away. The V gene is TRBV7-9, the J gene TRBJ2-1, with 14 bases identical to TRBD2. The CDR3 extends over 15 amino acids. The V segment lost 3 bases and the J segment 8 bases; nucleotides outside the gene matches: 3. Germline loops: CDR1 SEHNR, CDR2 FQNEAQ (reference sequence). In nucleotides, the CDR3 is TGTGCCAGCAGCTTCGGGACTAGCGGGAGTCATGAGCAGTTCTTC. It specifies CASSFGTSGSHEQFF.

This clonotype has ten or more counts. The chain is built from TRBV3-1 and TRBJ2-7, with D possibly matching TRBD2 (5 bases). Germline assignment: CDR1 LGHDT and CDR2 YNNKEL (reference sequence). CDR3 length: 14 amino acids. The ends were cut back, 4 bases at V and 0 bases at J, with 10 bases in the middle. The CDR3 reads CASSREGSSYEQYF. Written as DNA, the CDR3 is TGTGCCAGCAGCCGTGAGGGATCCTCCTACGAGCAGTACTTC.